The next 32 T cell receptor beta chains were all read from a single sample in a study of shared clonotypes between healthy human individuals. The protocol was immunoSEQ multiplex PCR, while the TCRdb copy is restricted to in-frame clones and leaves out a portion. This sample has 170,000 or so clones, with around 63% found just once. The sample consisted of memory CD4+ T cells sorted from blood. Subset specified: CD45RA-negative fraction. All receptors derive from a man aged 25 to 45 in good health.

The genes are TRBV15 and TRBJ1-5; D unclear. V was trimmed by 5 bases and J by 3 bases, leaving 14 bases between them. Germline CDR1 reads LNHNV; CDR2 reads YYDKDF (reference sequence). CDR3 length: 15 amino acids. CDR3 in amino acids: CATSSGGRNNQPQHF. For the CDR3, the DNA is TGTGCCACCAGCTCGGGTGGGCGGAACAATCAGCCCCAGCATTTT.

The rearrangement links TRBV9 to TRBJ2-2; 7 nucleotides align to TRBD2. V gave up 0 bases and J gave up 1 base; unmatched junction bases: 0. The CDR3 extends over 15 amino acids. The germline V gene encodes CDR1 SGDLS and CDR2 YYNGEE. This CDR3 is CASSVGGRNTGELFF. The CDR3, as DNA: TGTGCCAGCAGCGTAGGCGGGAGGAACACCGGGGAGCTGTTTTTT.

The J gene is TRBJ2-3, the V gene TRBV2, with a weak D call TRBD2 (6 bases). The CDR3 runs 14 residues. V was pared by 7 bases and J by 6 bases, with 17 bases between. Per germline, CDR1 SNHLY and CDR2 FYNNEI. DNA of the CDR3: TGTGCCAGCAAACGGGAGATGGGCGAGGATACGCAGTATTTT. It yields the protein CASKREMGEDTQYF.

The rearrangement uses TRBV7-8 and TRBJ2-2, with D perhaps being TRBD1 or TRBD2 (5 bases each). Germline V gene data show CDR1 as SGHVS and CDR2 as FQNEAQ. Trimming stripped 5 bases from V and 5 bases from J, with 12 bases between. The CDR3 extends over 14 amino acids. The CDR3 sequence: CASSTGTDTGELFF. The CDR3 bases are TGTGCCAGCAGCACCGGGACGGATACCGGGGAGCTGTTTTTT.

This chain uses TRBV14 with TRBJ1-1; D perhaps matches TRBD1 (5 bases). This CDR3 has 13 residues. Trimming pared 4 bases from V and 3 bases from J, leaving 9 bases between. Germline loops: CDR1 SGHDN, CDR2 FVKESK. The CDR3 region is CASSLDSYTEAFF. The CDR3 DNA is TGTGCCAGCAGCCTAGACAGTTACACTGAAGCTTTCTTT.

V gene TRBV11-1 combines with J gene TRBJ2-7; D unclear. Germline values: CDR1 SGHAT, CDR2 FQDESV (reference sequence). The V end lost 3 bases, the J end lost 4 bases, and 4 bases lay between the germline ends. CDR3 length: 11 residues. The CDR3 loop reads CASSFLYEQYF. DNA of the CDR3: TGTGCCAGCAGCTTCCTGTACGAGCAGTACTTC.

The chain joins TRBV18 to TRBJ2-7; maybe TRBD1 (5 bases). The V gene's germline CDR1 is KGHSH and CDR2 LQKENI. Trimming took off 6 bases at V and 0 bases at J, with 21 bases between the two ends. The length of the CDR3 is 17 residues. CDR3 coding DNA: TGTGCCAGCTCGGAGAGTACCAGGGCGTCGAGCTCCTACGAGCAGTACTTC. It yields the protein CASSESTRASSSYEQYF.

The V and J genes are TRBV5-1 and TRBJ2-1, with D possibly being TRBD2 (5 bases). The CDR3 covers 14 residues. The germline V gene has CDR1 SGHRS and CDR2 YFSETQ. The V end was cut by 3 bases, the J end by 4 bases, with 11 bases between. Written as DNA, the CDR3 is TGCGCCAGCAGCTCCGGACTCCAGTACAATGAGCAGTTCTTC. This encodes CASSSGLQYNEQFF.

CDR3 nucleotides: TGTGCCAGCAGGGAAAAGACAGGGTATGGATATAGCAATCAGCCCCAGCATTTT. This encodes CASREKTGYGYSNQPQHF. The V and J genes are TRBV2 and TRBJ1-5, with 7 nucleotides matching TRBD1. The CDR3 has 18 residues. In germline, CDR1 is SNHLY, CDR2 FYNNEI. The V and J ends lost 6 bases and 0 bases, in that order; junction bases with no gene match: 14.

CDR3 residues: CASSYEGTLYNNEQFF. In DNA, the CDR3 is TGTGCCAGCAGTTACGAAGGGACACTATACAACAATGAGCAGTTCTTC. V is TRBV6-5 and J is TRBJ2-1; weak D call: TRBD1 (6 bases). Trimming took off 2 bases at V and 5 bases at J, with 16 bases between the two ends. Germline values: CDR1 MNHEY, CDR2 SVGAGI. The CDR3 sequence is 16 residues long.

V is TRBV2 and J is TRBJ1-2; D remains unclear. The germline V gene encodes CDR1 SNHLY and CDR2 FYNNEI. The CDR3 has 14 residues. The V end was cut by 4 bases, the J end by 4 bases, with 13 bases between. CDR3 sequence reads: CASSGNIGVYGYTF. CDR3 coding DNA: TGTGCCAGCAGTGGAAACATTGGGGTCTATGGCTACACCTTC.

This clone was observed many times. The chain carries TRBV10-2 and TRBJ2-1, with a weak D call TRBD2 (6 bases). V lost 5 bases to trimming and J lost 10 bases, with 12 bases between them. This CDR3 has 12 residues. Germline CDR1 is WSHSY and CDR2 is SAAADI. CDR3 residues: CASSLTSSEQFF. The CDR3 bases are TGCGCCAGCAGTTTAACTAGCTCGGAGCAGTTCTTC.

This sequence joins TRBV25-1 and TRBJ2-5, with 11 bases aligning to TRBD2. Trimming removed 4 bases from V and 2 bases from J; junction bases left unmatched: 6. The CDR3 extends over 16 amino acids. In germline, CDR1 is MGHDK, CDR2 SYGVNS. The DNA of the CDR3 is TGTGCCAGCAGTGGTCGGACTAGCGGGTTACAAGAGACCCAGTACTTC. This gives the protein CASSGRTSGLQETQYF.

J is TRBJ2-3 and V is TRBV30; D call uncertain. V was pared by 3 bases and J by 3 bases, with 19 bases between. The CDR3 covers 16 residues. Looked up from germline, CDR1 is GTSNPN and CDR2 is SVGIG (reference sequence). The CDR3 protein is CAWSPGSPGATDTQYF. The CDR3 DNA follows: TGTGCCTGGAGCCCCGGTAGCCCCGGAGCGACAGATACGCAGTATTTT.

This clone was seen a handful of times. V gene TRBV29-1 combines with J gene TRBJ2-7; D is perhaps TRBD1 (6 bases). V shed 7 bases and J shed 9 bases, with 19 bases lying between them. There are 12 residues in the CDR3. CDR1 and CDR2 (germline): SQVTM, ANQGSEA. CDR3 DNA sequence: TGCAGCGGACTGGACAGCGACGACGGGCAGTACTTC. Encoded protein: CSGLDSDDGQYF.

The chain has TRBV18 and TRBJ1-3, with unresolved D. The CDR3 extends over 14 amino acids. Germline V gene sequence: CDR1 KGHSH, CDR2 LQKENI. Trimming took off 4 bases at V and 3 bases at J, with 10 bases between the two ends. The CDR3 DNA reads TGTGCCAGCTCACAACGGTACGATGGAAACACCATATATTTT. Translated: CASSQRYDGNTIYF.

V usage is TRBV27 and J usage is TRBJ2-7; 8 positions match TRBD1. Trimming removed 6 bases from V and 5 bases from J; junction bases left unmatched: 6. The germline gives CDR1 MNHEY, CDR2 SMNVEV (reference sequence). This CDR3 is built from 13 residues. CDR3 DNA sequence: TGTGCCAGCAGAATAACAGGGGGGCACGAGCAGTACTTC. This sequence encodes CASRITGGHEQYF.

This clone was detected ten times or more. This chain joins TRBV28 and TRBJ2-7; D is uncertain. Germline lookup yields CDR1 MDHEN and CDR2 SYDVKM. This CDR3 spans 11 amino acids. Trimming cost V 4 bases and J 3 bases, with 4 bases left between them. CDR3 protein: CASSSNYEQYF. CDR3 in DNA: TGTGCCAGCAGTTCAAACTACGAGCAGTACTTC.

This clone was observed a few times. At the DNA level, this CDR3 is encoded by other sequences in the same sample as well. The chain carries TRBV2 and TRBJ1-5; 7 bases match TRBD1. V shed 7 bases, J shed 1 base, and the junction held 7 bases outside the gene matches. The CDR3 runs to 15 residues. Germline-derived CDR1 and CDR2 are SNHLY and FYNNEI. The CDR3 region has the DNA TGTGCCAGCACCCCAGGGGGGGGAAGCAATCAGCCCCAGCATTTT. The encoded protein is CASTPGGGSNQPQHF.

The chain recombines TRBV5-1 with TRBJ2-7, with 7 bases identical to TRBD2. V was pared by 0 bases and J by 3 bases, with 6 bases of the junction left unmatched. CDR3 length equals 15 residues. CDR1 SGHRS and CDR2 YFSETQ come from the germline V gene. The CDR3 nucleotides are TGCGCCAGCAGCTTGGGGGGGGGACCCCTCTACGAGCAGTACTTC. Protein product: CASSLGGGPLYEQYF.

This clone occurred many times. The chain links TRBV10-3 to TRBJ2-7, with D perhaps TRBD1 (5 bases). CDR3 size: 12 residues. The germline V gene encodes CDR1 ENHRY and CDR2 SYGVKD. Trimming shortened V by 10 bases and J by 2 bases, and 12 bases separated the two germline ends. The CDR3 coding sequence is TGTGCCACCATGACAGATACCTACGAGCAGTACTTC. It codes for CATMTDTYEQYF.

The CDR3 loop reads CASSEFRDNQPQHF. CDR3 DNA: TGTGCCAGCAGTGAATTCCGGGACAATCAGCCCCAGCATTTT. The chain uses TRBV6-1 and TRBJ1-5; D not certain. The CDR3 consists of 14 residues. V lost 2 bases and J 3 bases, leaving 8 bases between the germline ends. Germline V CDR1 and CDR2: MNHNS, SASEGT.

The V call is TRBV7-2, the J call TRBJ2-7, with D perhaps matching TRBD1 (7 bases). Germline V lookup: CDR1 SGHTA, CDR2 FQGNSA. The CDR3 length is 17 residues. Trimming cost V 2 bases and J 2 bases, with 19 bases left between them. CDR3 DNA: TGTGCCAGCAGCTTACGGATAGGCGGGACAGCTCCCTACGAGCAGTACTTC. Protein: CASSLRIGGTAPYEQYF.

The chain is built from TRBV5-1 and TRBJ1-1, with 7 nucleotides matching TRBD1. V was pared by 4 bases and J by 3 bases, with 6 bases of the junction left unmatched. The CDR3 is made up of 14 amino acids. Germline CDR1 and CDR2: SGHRS and YFSETQ. The CDR3 DNA reads TGCGCCAGCAGCCAAGACAGGGCAGACACTGAAGCTTTCTTT. This codes for CASSQDRADTEAFF.

The V gene is TRBV2, the J gene TRBJ1-1, with no clear D. The CDR3 runs 13 residues. Germline V gene data show CDR1 as SNHLY and CDR2 as FYNNEI. Deletions cut 3 bases from V and 5 bases from J, with 10 bases between. The CDR3, as DNA: TGTGCCAGCAGTGACCGGGGAGGAACTGAAGCTTTCTTT. This gives the protein CASSDRGGTEAFF.

The CDR3 nucleotides are TGTGCCACCAGCAGAGGAAACCGAAATGAAAAACTGTTTTTT. It is translated as CATSRGNRNEKLFF. This chain connects TRBV15 to TRBJ1-4; D not certain. Germline CDR1 reads LNHNV; CDR2 reads YYDKDF (reference sequence). The CDR3 length is 14 residues. Trimming cost V 1 base and J 5 bases, with 8 bases left between them.

V gene TRBV15 combines with J gene TRBJ2-3; D not certain. This CDR3 is 13 amino acids long. The germline gives CDR1 LNHNV, CDR2 YYDKDF (reference sequence). Trimming shortened V by 0 bases and J by 3 bases, and 4 bases separated the two germline ends. CDR3 protein: CATSRDPTDTQYF. CDR3 in DNA: TGTGCCACCAGCAGAGATCCTACAGATACGCAGTATTTT.

The chain recombines TRBV30 with TRBJ2-1; 13 nucleotides match TRBD2. Germline V gene lookup returns CDR1 GTSNPN and CDR2 SVGIG (reference sequence). The length of the CDR3 is 16 residues. V shed 1 base and J 9 bases; nucleotides not matched to a gene: 9. The CDR3: CAWSGALLAGGVEQFF. CDR3 nucleotide sequence: TGTGCCTGGAGTGGGGCCCTACTAGCGGGAGGGGTTGAGCAGTTCTTC.

The chain couples TRBV7-8 to TRBJ2-7; the match to TRBD2 covers 9 bases. V shed 1 base and J 2 bases; nucleotides not matched to a gene: 3. Germline CDR1 is SGHVS and CDR2 is FQNEAQ. The CDR3 is 15 amino acids. In nucleotides, the CDR3 is TGTGCCAGCAGCTTAGTTGCGGGAGGGACCTACGAGCAGTACTTC. Amino acids: CASSLVAGGTYEQYF.

This clone has more than one count but fewer than ten. DNA of the CDR3: TGTGCCTGGAGCAGGACTAGCGCAGATACGCAGTATTTT. It encodes CAWSRTSADTQYF. This rearrangement joins TRBV30 to TRBJ2-3, with TRBD2 matching over 9 bases. This CDR3 is 13 amino acids long. Germline values: CDR1 GTSNPN, CDR2 SVGIG (reference sequence). The ends lost 3 bases at V and 4 bases at J; junction bases unmatched: 2.

The chain carries TRBV5-6 and TRBJ2-7, with TRBD1 matching over 8 bases. Per the germline V gene, CDR1 is SGHDT and CDR2 is YYEEEE. The J segment lost 5 bases and the V segment lost 0 bases, leaving 4 bases of the junction unmatched. The CDR3 contains 14 residues. The CDR3 is CASSLAGTGHEQYF. CDR3 in DNA: TGTGCCAGCAGCTTGGCAGGGACAGGTCACGAGCAGTACTTC.

Here the CDR3 DNA reads TGCGCCAGCAGCCGGCAGCGGGCTCTTAGCTCCTACGAGCAGTACTTC. Translated: CASSRQRALSSYEQYF. The chain recombines TRBV5-1 with TRBJ2-7; D is possibly TRBD2 (6 bases). The ends were cut back, 4 bases at V and 0 bases at J, with 17 bases in the middle. The CDR3 has 16 residues. Germline assignment: CDR1 SGHRS and CDR2 YFSETQ.